These T cell receptor beta chains were read from a single sample in a study of identical twins. A single record per CDR3 protein comes from TCRdb applying MiXCR to the 5' RACE reads. The sample carries under 350,000 distinct CDR3 sequences, 8.5% to 9.5% recorded once. The sample also formed part of further work on yellow fever vaccine responses in identical twins.

The material sequenced was CD8+ T cells sorted from blood. All receptors come from a woman under 30 in good health. CDR3s include the opening cysteine and the closing phenylalanine or tryptophan. Each record gives: V gene, J gene, clone size, D gene, CDR3 DNA, CDR3 protein. A D gene is named only where the DNA matches it firmly. Size values are once, few and many counts, or a class for expanded clones, and some rows have none.

v_gene: TRBV6-4
j_gene: TRBJ1-2
abundance: many
d_gene: .
CDR3nt: TGTGCCAGCAGTGAATCGGACAGTCCTAACTATGGCTACACCTTC
CDR3aa: CASSESDSPNYGYTF

v_gene: TRBV6-5
j_gene: TRBJ2-7
abundance: few
d_gene: TRBD1
CDR3nt: TGTGCCAGCAGTTACTGGGACAGGGAAACCTACGAGCAGTACTTC
CDR3aa: CASSYWDRETYEQYF

v_gene: TRBV25-1
j_gene: TRBJ2-7
abundance: many
d_gene: .
CDR3nt: TGTGCCAGCAGTGGGAACCGGTACGAGCAGTACTTC
CDR3aa: CASSGNRYEQYF

v_gene: TRBV7-7
j_gene: TRBJ2-5
abundance: few
d_gene: TRBD2
CDR3nt: TGTGCTAGCAGCTTAGCGGGCACCGAAGAGACCCAGTACTTC
CDR3aa: CASSLAGTEETQYF

v_gene: TRBV2
j_gene: TRBJ2-1
abundance: few
d_gene: .
CDR3nt: TGTGCCAGCCGAGAGGGGAATTTATACAATGAGCAGTTCTTC
CDR3aa: CASREGNLYNEQFF

v_gene: TRBV7-9
j_gene: TRBJ2-1
abundance: many
d_gene: TRBD1
CDR3nt: TGTGCCAGCAGCCATTTGGGACAGGGGAATAATGAGCAGTTCTTC
CDR3aa: CASSHLGQGNNEQFF

v_gene: TRBV5-1
j_gene: TRBJ2-2
abundance: many
d_gene: TRBD2
CDR3nt: TGCGCCAGCAGCTTGAAAGGTGGGAGTCGACTAGCGGATACCGGGGAGCTGTTTTTT
CDR3aa: CASSLKGGSRLADTGELFF

v_gene: TRBV2
j_gene: TRBJ2-4
abundance: few
d_gene: .
CDR3nt: TGTGCCACTTTAGCCAAAAACATTCAGTACTTC
CDR3aa: CATLAKNIQYF

v_gene: TRBV27
j_gene: TRBJ2-3
abundance: .
d_gene: .
CDR3nt: TGTGCCAGCAGTTTTGGCGAGGACACAGATACGCAGTATTTT
CDR3aa: CASSFGEDTDTQYF

v_gene: TRBV27
j_gene: TRBJ1-4
abundance: many
d_gene: TRBD1
CDR3nt: TGTGCCAGCAGTTATATGGGACAGCAAAAACTGTTTTTT
CDR3aa: CASSYMGQQKLFF

v_gene: TRBV29-1
j_gene: TRBJ1-1
abundance: .
d_gene: .
CDR3nt: TGCAGCGTTCTTACAGGCTTGAACACTGAAGCTTTCTTT
CDR3aa: CSVLTGLNTEAFF

v_gene: TRBV12-3/TRBV12-4
j_gene: TRBJ2-7
abundance: few
d_gene: TRBD1
CDR3nt: TGTGCCAGCAATCATCCGGGACAGGGATCCTACGAGCAGTACTTC
CDR3aa: CASNHPGQGSYEQYF

v_gene: TRBV4-3
j_gene: TRBJ2-1
abundance: .
d_gene: .
CDR3nt: TGCGCCAGCAGCCAAGCGTTCCCCGATCCGGGACGGCAGTTCTTC
CDR3aa: CASSQAFPDPGRQFF

v_gene: TRBV29-1
j_gene: TRBJ2-2
abundance: many
d_gene: .
CDR3nt: TGCAGCGTTGATAGGGCGAACACCGGGGAGCTGTTTTTT
CDR3aa: CSVDRANTGELFF

v_gene: TRBV4-3
j_gene: TRBJ2-7
abundance: few
d_gene: .
CDR3nt: TGCGCCAGCAGCCAAGATGCAAGCGATCTCTACGAGCAGTACTTC
CDR3aa: CASSQDASDLYEQYF

v_gene: TRBV6-2/TRBV6-3
j_gene: TRBJ2-7
abundance: once
d_gene: TRBD1
CDR3nt: TGTGCCAGCAGTCCAGCCCCAGGGGGGCAGTACTTC
CDR3aa: CASSPAPGGQYF

v_gene: TRBV27
j_gene: TRBJ2-5
abundance: few
d_gene: TRBD1
CDR3nt: TGTGCCAGCCGCACTAGACAGGGGGGGTTGTCCCAGTACTTC
CDR3aa: CASRTRQGGLSQYF

v_gene: TRBV2
j_gene: TRBJ2-5
abundance: .
d_gene: .
CDR3nt: TGTGCCAGCAGTGAAGTCGGGAACCAAGAGACCCAGTACTTC
CDR3aa: CASSEVGNQETQYF

v_gene: TRBV20-1
j_gene: TRBJ2-7
abundance: few
d_gene: .
CDR3nt: TGCAGTGCTAAGAACCGGGACCCAGGACCCTACGAGCAGTACTTC
CDR3aa: CSAKNRDPGPYEQYF

v_gene: TRBV6-5
j_gene: TRBJ2-7
abundance: .
d_gene: .
CDR3nt: TGTGCCAGCAGTTACGGCGGACCGACATACGAGCAGTACTTC
CDR3aa: CASSYGGPTYEQYF

v_gene: TRBV6-4
j_gene: TRBJ2-1
abundance: .
d_gene: TRBD2
CDR3nt: TGTGCCAGCAGTGTGGAGCTAGCGGGAGGCTACAATGAGCAGTTCTTC
CDR3aa: CASSVELAGGYNEQFF

v_gene: TRBV27
j_gene: TRBJ2-1
abundance: few
d_gene: .
CDR3nt: TGTGCCAGCATCCCAGCGGGTTCCCTAGGCACATCCTACAATGAGCAGTTCTTC
CDR3aa: CASIPAGSLGTSYNEQFF

v_gene: TRBV10-3
j_gene: TRBJ2-5
abundance: many
d_gene: .
CDR3nt: TGTGCCATCAGGAGGGATCAGGAGGTCAAAGAGACCCAGTACTTC
CDR3aa: CAIRRDQEVKETQYF

v_gene: TRBV12-3/TRBV12-4
j_gene: TRBJ1-2
abundance: many
d_gene: .
CDR3nt: TGTGCCAGACAGGTTGGGGCTAACTATGGCTACACCTTC
CDR3aa: CARQVGANYGYTF

v_gene: TRBV6-4
j_gene: TRBJ2-1
abundance: .
d_gene: TRBD2
CDR3nt: TGTGCCAGCAGTGACGATTGGGCGGGGGGGTCCTACAATGAGCAGTTCTTC
CDR3aa: CASSDDWAGGSYNEQFF

v_gene: TRBV20-1
j_gene: TRBJ2-7
abundance: .
d_gene: TRBD2
CDR3nt: TGCAGTGCTAGAGATGCGACTAGCGGATCCTACGAGCAGTACTTC
CDR3aa: CSARDATSGSYEQYF

v_gene: TRBV6-2/TRBV6-3
j_gene: TRBJ2-1
abundance: many
d_gene: .
CDR3nt: TGTGCCAGCAGTTACCCCGAAAAGGAGTACAATGAGCAGTTCTTC
CDR3aa: CASSYPEKEYNEQFF

v_gene: TRBV5-1
j_gene: TRBJ1-1
abundance: many
d_gene: .
CDR3nt: TGCGCCAGCAGCTTGCCCATCTCAGCGAACACTGAAGCTTTCTTT
CDR3aa: CASSLPISANTEAFF

v_gene: TRBV7-9
j_gene: TRBJ2-3
abundance: many
d_gene: .
CDR3nt: TGTGCCAGCAGCTACCCCACAGATACGCAGTATTTT
CDR3aa: CASSYPTDTQYF

v_gene: TRBV12-3/TRBV12-4
j_gene: TRBJ2-5
abundance: .
d_gene: .
CDR3nt: TGTGCCAGCAGTTTTTTAGGGGCCGAGACCCAGTACTTC
CDR3aa: CASSFLGAETQYF

v_gene: TRBV7-9
j_gene: TRBJ2-7
abundance: .
d_gene: .
CDR3nt: TGTGCCAGCAGCCCTATGGCCTCCTACGAGCAGTACTTC
CDR3aa: CASSPMASYEQYF

v_gene: TRBV6-4
j_gene: TRBJ2-1
abundance: many
d_gene: .
CDR3nt: TGTGCCAGCAGTGAGATCGAGAAGAGTGAGCAGTTCTTC
CDR3aa: CASSEIEKSEQFF

v_gene: TRBV20-1
j_gene: TRBJ2-7
abundance: many
d_gene: .
CDR3nt: TGCAGTGCTAGAACTCAATACACCGCCTACGAGCAGTACTTC
CDR3aa: CSARTQYTAYEQYF

v_gene: TRBV7-9
j_gene: TRBJ2-7
abundance: many
d_gene: .
CDR3nt: TGTGCCAGCGGGAGACAGAACGGTGGCCCCTCCTACGAGCAGTACTTC
CDR3aa: CASGRQNGGPSYEQYF

v_gene: TRBV5-8
j_gene: TRBJ2-5
abundance: .
d_gene: .
CDR3nt: TGTGCCAGCAGCCCCGACGGGGAAGAGACCCAGTACTTC
CDR3aa: CASSPDGEETQYF

v_gene: TRBV5-1
j_gene: TRBJ1-6
abundance: few
d_gene: TRBD1
CDR3nt: TGCGCCAGCAGCGCGGGACAGGGGGATTCACCCCTCCACTTT
CDR3aa: CASSAGQGDSPLHF

v_gene: TRBV20-1
j_gene: TRBJ2-7
abundance: .
d_gene: .
CDR3nt: TGCAGTGCTAGGGCCGGGATGGACTACGAGCAGTACTTC
CDR3aa: CSARAGMDYEQYF

v_gene: TRBV5-5
j_gene: TRBJ1-2
abundance: .
d_gene: TRBD1
CDR3nt: TGTGCCAGCAGAGGGTCGACAGGGGGCGAATGGGTGAACTATGGCTACACCTTC
CDR3aa: CASRGSTGGEWVNYGYTF

v_gene: TRBV2
j_gene: TRBJ2-3
abundance: .
d_gene: .
CDR3nt: TGTGCCAGCAGTGAAGAAGGGAGGGATACGCAGTATTTT
CDR3aa: CASSEEGRDTQYF

v_gene: TRBV7-9
j_gene: TRBJ2-1
abundance: few
d_gene: .
CDR3nt: TGTGCCAGCGGATACAATGAGCAGTTCTTC
CDR3aa: CASGYNEQFF

v_gene: TRBV4-3
j_gene: TRBJ2-3
abundance: many
d_gene: .
CDR3nt: TGCGCCAGCAGCCAATACAGGACAGATACGCAGTATTTT
CDR3aa: CASSQYRTDTQYF

v_gene: TRBV7-8
j_gene: TRBJ2-7
abundance: .
d_gene: TRBD2
CDR3nt: TGTGCCAGCAGCTTAGTGCCTAGCGGCTACGAGCAGTACTTC
CDR3aa: CASSLVPSGYEQYF